The 21 T cell receptor beta chains reported below all come from one sample, sequenced in a study of blood T cell repertoires in COVID-19. Assay: immunoSEQ multiplex PCR; the TCRdb copy retains only in-frame clones and omits some. The table shows some 190,000 clones, with approximately 91% occurring only once. The sample taken for sequencing was peripheral blood. Every receptor here comes from a young man with active or convalescent COVID-19.

The chain employs TRBV19 and TRBJ1-6; TRBD1 aligns across 7 bases. Germline lookup yields CDR1 LNHDA and CDR2 SQIVND (reference sequence). After removal of 4 bases from V and 10 bases from J, the junction contained 4 bases not matched to a gene. The CDR3 covers 13 residues. CDR3 residues: CASSTDRVSPLHF. DNA for the CDR3: TGTGCCAGTAGTACTGACAGGGTCTCACCCCTCCACTTT. Full variable domain (outside the CDR3, taken from reference TRBV19 and TRBJ1-6): DGGITQSPKYLFRKEGQNVTLSCEQNLNHDAMYWYRQDPGQGLRLIYYSQIVNDFQKGDIAEGYSVSREKKESFPLTVTSAQKNPTAFYLCASSTDRVSPLHFGNGTRLTVT.

The CDR3 coding sequence is TGTGCCAGCACCTCCGGCACTAGCGGGGCCTACGAGCAGTACTTC. It specifies CASTSGTSGAYEQYF. The chain has TRBV7-8 and TRBJ2-7; 10 bases agree with TRBD2. The CDR3 contains 15 residues. Trimming at V came to 7 bases and at J to 2 bases, leaving 8 bases not matched to a gene. In germline, CDR1 is SGHVS, CDR2 FQNEAQ. Full variable domain (missing parts from reference TRBV7-8 and TRBJ2-7): GAGVSQSPRYKVAKRGQDVALRCDPISGHVSLFWYQQALGQGPEFLTYFQNEAQLDKSGLPSDRFFAERPEGSVSTLKIQRTQQEDSAVYLCASTSGTSGAYEQYFGPGTRLTVT.

The chain has TRBV5-4 and TRBJ2-2; D possibly corresponds to TRBD2 (6 bases). CDR1 and CDR2 (germline): SGHNT, YYREEE (reference sequence). V shed 0 bases and J shed 0 bases, with 9 bases lying between them. The CDR3 runs 16 residues. The CDR3 nucleotides are TGTGCCAGCAGCTTGGCTGAGCGGGCGAACACCGGGGAGCTGTTTTTT. It is translated as CASSLAERANTGELFF.

The CDR3 nucleotides are TGTGCCAGCAGTTTTCAAAGCGGGAGTACCGGCTACGAGCAGTACTTC. Encoded protein: CASSFQSGSTGYEQYF. The chain employs TRBV6-5 and TRBJ2-7; 8 bases match TRBD2. Germline V gives CDR1 MNHEY, CDR2 SVGAGI. Trimming removed 4 bases from V and 3 bases from J; junction bases left unmatched: 11. The CDR3 is 16 amino acids.

The CDR3, as DNA: TGTGCCAGTAGTCCTCGGACAGGGAGAGAGACCCAGTACTTC. Protein: CASSPRTGRETQYF. This chain links TRBV19 with TRBJ2-5; 8 nucleotides agree with TRBD1. Trimming at V came to 5 bases and at J to 4 bases, leaving 6 bases not matched to a gene. Germline CDR1 LNHDA, CDR2 SQIVND (reference sequence). The CDR3 is 14 residues long. Filled out from reference TRBV19 and TRBJ2-5, the complete variable domain reads DGGITQSPKYLFRKEGQNVTLSCEQNLNHDAMYWYRQDPGQGLRLIYYSQIVNDFQKGDIAEGYSVSREKKESFPLTVTSAQKNPTAFYLCASSPRTGRETQYFGPGTRLLVL.

This clone turned up a few times. The chain is built from TRBV6-5 and TRBJ2-5; D is perhaps TRBD2 (6 bases). Looked up from germline, CDR1 is MNHEY and CDR2 is SVGAGI. The CDR3 runs 14 residues. The V and J ends lost 4 bases and 5 bases respectively, with 14 bases between them. As DNA, the CDR3 is TGTGCCAGCAGTTTCGGGGGTGAGAGGGAGACCCAGTACTTC. As protein: CASSFGGERETQYF.

CDR3 sequence (DNA): TGTGCCAGCAGCCATCATTACGAGCAGTACTTC. Translated: CASSHHYEQYF. The chain uses TRBV3-1 (or the pseudogene TRBV3-2) and TRBJ2-7; D unclear. Germline V lookup: CDR1 LGHDT, CDR2 YNNKEL (reference sequence). This CDR3 has 11 residues. V lost 3 bases and J 4 bases, leaving 4 bases between the germline ends.

The chain has TRBV4-3 and TRBJ2-3; the match to TRBD1 covers 10 bases. Germline values: CDR1 LGHNA, CDR2 YSLEER. J gave up 2 bases and V 3 bases, and 2 bases lay outside the gene matches. CDR3 length: 15 residues. The CDR3: CASSHGTGATDTQYF. CDR3 DNA sequence: TGCGCCAGCAGCCATGGGACAGGGGCCACAGATACGCAGTATTTT.

The rearrangement uses TRBV7-8 and TRBJ1-6; perhaps TRBD1 as D (5 bases). The CDR3 totals 16 residues. Trimming stripped 5 bases from V and 5 bases from J, with 16 bases between. The germline V gene encodes CDR1 SGHVS and CDR2 FQNEAQ. CDR3 region: CASSHIVGANNSPLHF. CDR3 DNA: TGTGCCAGCAGCCACATAGTTGGGGCGAATAATTCACCCCTCCACTTT.

The chain uses TRBV19 and TRBJ2-5; D is undetermined. Germline CDR1 is LNHDA and CDR2 is SQIVND (reference sequence). Trimming pared 2 bases from V and 4 bases from J, leaving 8 bases between. The CDR3 is 13 residues long. The CDR3 here is CASSIRTGETQYF. As DNA, the CDR3 is TGTGCCAGTAGTATAAGAACGGGAGAGACCCAGTACTTC.

The gene calls are TRBV6-5 and TRBJ2-7; no clear D. V lost 8 bases and J 5 bases, leaving 10 bases between the germline ends. The CDR3 runs to 11 residues. Germline-derived CDR1 and CDR2 are MNHEY and SVGAGI. Here the CDR3 reads CASAAVDEQYF. Written as DNA, the CDR3 is TGTGCCAGCGCCGCGGTCGACGAGCAGTACTTC.

For this clone: This may be a read error: a much more frequent sequence differs by one nucleotide. V is TRBV11-1 and J is TRBJ2-7; D remains ambiguous. This CDR3 contains 14 residues. Per the germline V gene, CDR1 is SGHAT and CDR2 is FQDESV (reference sequence). V shed 1 base and J shed 0 bases, with 7 bases lying between them. The CDR3: CASSLGAASYEQYF. CDR3 nucleotide sequence: TGTGCCAGCAGCTTAGGGGCAGCCTCCTACGAGCAGTACTTC.

The rearrangement links TRBV7-9 to TRBJ2-4, with a weak D call TRBD1 (6 bases). The CDR3 totals 19 residues. The germline V and J ends were trimmed by 5 bases and 0 bases, with 23 bases remaining between them. In germline, CDR1 is SEHNR, CDR2 FQNEAQ (reference sequence). The chain's CDR3 is CASSQRTAPETIAKNIQYF. The CDR3 region has the DNA TGTGCCAGCAGCCAAAGGACAGCACCAGAGACTATAGCCAAAAACATTCAGTACTTC.

The gene calls are TRBV6-5 and TRBJ1-2, with 7 bases aligning to TRBD1. Trimming at V came to 0 bases and at J to 4 bases, leaving 8 bases not matched to a gene. The CDR3 has 16 amino acids. The V gene's germline CDR1 is MNHEY and CDR2 SVGAGI. CDR3 in DNA: TGTGCCAGCAGTTACTCACGGGACAGAGCCCTCTATGGCTACACCTTC. It specifies CASSYSRDRALYGYTF.

The chain has TRBV7-9 and TRBJ2-1; 10 bases line up with TRBD1. The CDR3 covers 15 residues. After removal of 6 bases from V and 5 bases from J, the junction contained 7 bases not matched to a gene. Germline lookup yields CDR1 SEHNR and CDR2 FQNEAQ (reference sequence). The CDR3 DNA reads as TGTGCCAGCAGTACCGGACAGGGGGAAGACAATGAGCAGTTCTTC. As protein: CASSTGQGEDNEQFF.

The chain employs TRBV9 and TRBJ1-3; perhaps TRBD1 as D (6 bases). The germline V and J ends were trimmed by 0 bases and 0 bases, with 7 bases remaining between them. The germline V gene encodes CDR1 SGDLS and CDR2 YYNGEE. The CDR3 totals 15 residues. The CDR3, as DNA: TGTGCCAGCAGCGTAGCACAGGGCTCTGGAAACACCATATATTTT. This gives the protein CASSVAQGSGNTIYF.

The rearrangement joins TRBV9 to TRBJ1-2; TRBD1 matches at 7 bases. The junction had 5 bases not matched to a gene; V was cut back by 6 bases and J by 0 bases. The CDR3 consists of 14 residues. CDR1 and CDR2 from the germline V gene are SGDLS and YYNGEE. CDR3 loop: CASNTGTANYGYTF. The CDR3 region has the DNA TGTGCCAGCAACACCGGGACAGCTAACTATGGCTACACCTTC.

The rearrangement uses TRBV6-2 or TRBV6-3 and TRBJ2-5; D possibly corresponds to TRBD2 (5 bases). Germline-derived CDR1 and CDR2 are MNHEY and SVGEGT. The CDR3 covers 14 residues. Trimming took 4 bases from V and 5 from J, leaving 14 bases between them. CDR3 protein: CASSSGTRYETQYF. The CDR3 coding sequence is TGTGCCAGCAGTTCAGGCACTAGATATGAGACCCAGTACTTC.

This rearrangement joins TRBV7-8 to TRBJ1-6, with unresolved D. V lost 5 bases to trimming and J lost 6 bases, with 8 bases between them. This CDR3 comprises 13 residues. The germline V gene has CDR1 SGHVS and CDR2 FQNEAQ. CDR3 bases: TGTGCCAGCAGCCCAGCCGGTAATTCACCCCTCCACTTT. Translation gives CASSPAGNSPLHF.

This clone was detected a few times. V usage is TRBV30 and J usage is TRBJ1-5; tentative D call: TRBD1 (5 bases). The CDR3 has 13 amino acids. V lost 3 bases and J lost 4, with 10 bases in between. Per the germline V gene, CDR1 is GTSNPN and CDR2 is SVGIG (reference sequence). CDR3 sequence reads: CAWSQKGNQPQHF. The DNA of the CDR3 is TGTGCCTGGAGCCAAAAGGGGAATCAGCCCCAGCATTTT. The full variable domain, with the rest looked up from reference TRBV30 and TRBJ1-5, is SQTIHQWPATLVQPVGSPLSLECTVEGTSNPNLYWYRQAAGRGLQLLFYSVGIGQISSEVPQNLSASRPQDRQFILSSKKLLLSDSGFYLCAWSQKGNQPQHFGDGTRLSIL.

The chain has TRBV5-1 and TRBJ2-2; 9 bases agree with TRBD1. Trimming at V came to 2 bases and at J to 7 bases, leaving 9 bases not matched to a gene. CDR1 is SGHRS and CDR2 is YFSETQ in the germline V gene. CDR3 length equals 16 residues. For the CDR3, the DNA is TGCGCCAGCAGCTTTACACAGGGGGCGCGTGGCGGGGAGCTGTTTTTT. Translated: CASSFTQGARGGELFF.